Below, 17 T cell receptor beta chains from the same sample are listed, as sequenced in a study of blood T cell repertoires in COVID-19. The repertoire was sequenced with immunoSEQ multiplex PCR; TCRdb's copy has only in-frame clones and lacks some. Of about 220,000 clones listed, approximately 78% were seen once; the top ten hold approximately 8%. The sample taken for sequencing was peripheral blood. These TCRs come from a woman aged 80 or older with COVID-19, enrolled during active disease.

The chain joins TRBV5-5 to TRBJ2-5; weak D call: TRBD1 (6 bases). Between the trimmed V and J ends, which lost 3 bases and 4 bases, there was a span of 10 bases. CDR1 SGHKS and CDR2 YYEKEE come from the germline V gene (reference sequence). CDR3 size: 13 residues. CDR3: CASSSLQGETQYF. The CDR3 nucleotides are TGTGCCAGCAGCTCCCTACAGGGAGAGACCCAGTACTTC.

The V gene is TRBV6-4, the J gene TRBJ2-5; no clear D gene. CDR1 MRHNA and CDR2 SNTAGT come from the germline V gene. This CDR3 is built from 13 residues. The ends were cut back, 6 bases at V and 1 base at J, with 9 bases in the middle. CDR3 sequence reads: CASRITVQETQYF. The CDR3 DNA reads TGTGCCAGCAGGATAACAGTCCAAGAGACCCAGTACTTC.

This clone was seen once. V is TRBV2 and J is TRBJ1-2, with 8 bases lining up with TRBD1. Germline lookup yields CDR1 SNHLY and CDR2 FYNNEI. CDR3 size: 14 residues. Trimming removed 6 bases from V and 3 bases from J; junction bases left unmatched: 6. This CDR3 is CASRDREGDYGYTF. The CDR3 bases are TGTGCCAGCAGGGACAGGGAGGGTGACTATGGCTACACCTTC.

J is TRBJ1-5 and V is TRBV27; 9 bases map to TRBD1. The CDR3 has 15 residues. CDR1 MNHEY and CDR2 SMNVEV come from the germline V gene (reference sequence). The J segment lost 7 bases and the V segment lost 5 bases, leaving 9 bases of the junction unmatched. The CDR3 region is CASSDTGGWGQPQHF. In DNA, the CDR3 is TGTGCCAGCAGTGATACAGGGGGCTGGGGGCAGCCCCAGCATTTT.

This clone was picked up one time. This chain links TRBV14 with TRBJ2-7; 10 bases line up with TRBD1. The CDR3 loop spans 15 amino acids. Germline V gene data show CDR1 as SGHDN and CDR2 as FVKESK. Trimming took 6 bases from V and 3 from J; bases not matched to a gene: 8. CDR3 bases: TGTGCCAGCAGTCTAGGGGGGACAGGGGTCTACGAGCAGTACTTC. Its protein is CASSLGGTGVYEQYF.

This clone was picked up a small number of times. The CDR3 DNA sequence: TGCGCCAGCAGCCAAGACCCCACAGGGGGTCAGCCCCAGCATTTT. This codes for CASSQDPTGGQPQHF. This chain uses TRBV4-1 with TRBJ1-5; 8 nucleotides line up with TRBD1. The CDR3 is 15 amino acids. Unmatched junction bases numbered 4, after V lost 0 bases and J lost 6 bases. Germline values: CDR1 MGHRA, CDR2 YSYEKL.

The V gene is TRBV11-2, the J gene TRBJ2-3; a possible D gene is TRBD2 (6 bases). Germline CDR1 is SGHAT and CDR2 is FQNNGV. V was trimmed by 4 bases and J by 5 bases, leaving 7 bases between them. This CDR3 comprises 12 residues. In nucleotides, the CDR3 is TGTGCCAGCAGCTACGGGGGAGATACGCAGTATTTT. Protein: CASSYGGDTQYF.

V usage is TRBV5-4 and J usage is TRBJ1-2; the D is unclear. CDR1 and CDR2 (germline): SGHNT, YYREEE (reference sequence). V was clipped by 0 bases and J by 2 bases, with 8 bases between them. The CDR3 has 14 residues. In DNA form, the CDR3 reads TGTGCCAGCAGCTTGGATAGCTCCAACTATGGCTACACCTTC. Translated, it gives CASSLDSSNYGYTF. Combining the CDR3 with reference TRBV5-4 and TRBJ1-2 gives the whole variable domain ETGVTQSPTHLIKTRGQQVTLRCSSQSGHNTVSWYQQALGQGPQFIFQYYREEENGRGNFPPRFSGLQFPNYSSELNVNALELDDSALYLCASSLDSSNYGYTFGSGTRLTVV.

The V and J genes are TRBV4-1 and TRBJ1-5, with 7 bases fitting TRBD1. The CDR3 covers 15 residues. Trimming removed 0 bases from V and 4 bases from J; junction bases left unmatched: 3. CDR1 is MGHRA, CDR2 YSYEKL, per germline. As DNA, the CDR3 is TGCGCCAGCAGCCAAGATACGACAGGGAATCAGCCCCAGCATTTT. It codes for CASSQDTTGNQPQHF.

The chain employs TRBV29-1 and TRBJ1-1; D is possibly TRBD1 (5 bases). V was trimmed by 8 bases and J by 0 bases, leaving 19 bases between them. The CDR3 sequence is 15 residues long. CDR1 is SQVTM and CDR2 is ANQGSEA in the germline V gene. In DNA form, the CDR3 reads TGCAGCCCAAGGACACTCGGTGCGTTGAACACTGAAGCTTTCTTT. The encoded protein is CSPRTLGALNTEAFF.

V is TRBV2 and J is TRBJ1-2; perhaps TRBD1 as D (5 bases). V was cut by 7 bases and J by 1 base, with 13 bases left in between. CDR1 is SNHLY, CDR2 FYNNEI, per germline. The CDR3 runs to 14 residues. DNA for the CDR3: TGTGCCAGCACCGGGACTGGGGTTAACTATGGCTACACCTTC. Translation gives CASTGTGVNYGYTF.

This clone was seen a few times. The chain is built from TRBV7-9 and TRBJ1-4, with D perhaps matching TRBD1 (6 bases). Trimming took 11 bases from V and 4 from J, leaving 17 bases between them. The CDR3 is made up of 14 amino acids. Germline assignment: CDR1 SEHNR and CDR2 FQNEAQ (reference sequence). Here the CDR3 reads CAASTGSGNEKLFF. The DNA of the CDR3 is TGTGCCGCCTCAACAGGGTCCGGTAATGAAAAACTGTTTTTT. Full variable domain (remainder filled in from reference TRBV7-9 and TRBJ1-4): DTGVSQNPRHKITKRGQNVTFRCDPISEHNRLYWYRQTLGQGPEFLTYFQNEAQLEKSRLLSDRFSAERPKGSFSTLEIQRTEQGDSAMYLCAASTGSGNEKLFFGSGTQLSVL.

The chain joins TRBV7-2 to TRBJ1-2; tentatively, D is TRBD1 (6 bases). The CDR3 contains 13 residues. V was clipped by 5 bases and J by 9 bases, with 16 bases between them. The germline CDR1 and CDR2 sequences are SGHTA and FQGNSA. CDR3 protein: CASSLPGAVSYTF. DNA of the CDR3: TGTGCCAGCAGCCTCCCAGGGGCGGTAAGCTACACCTTC. Drawing the rest from reference TRBV7-2 and TRBJ1-2, the complete variable domain is GAGVSQSPSNKVTEKGKDVELRCDPISGHTALYWYRQSLGQGLEFLIYFQGNSAPDKSGLPSDRFSAERTGGSVSTLTIQRTQQEDSAVYLCASSLPGAVSYTFGSGTRLTVV.

The rearrangement joins TRBV10-3 to TRBJ2-5; maybe TRBD2 (6 bases). Trimming took off 5 bases at V and 2 bases at J, with 9 bases between the two ends. Looked up from germline, CDR1 is ENHRY and CDR2 is SYGVKD. This CDR3 has 13 residues. In DNA form, the CDR3 reads TGTGCCATCAGTTCGGGGGTACAAGAGACCCAGTACTTC. Its protein product is CAISSGVQETQYF.

On this clone itself: This sequence may be a read error, since a much larger clone differs from it by one base. This chain links TRBV28 with TRBJ1-2, with 10 bases fitting TRBD1. Germline CDR1 reads MDHEN; CDR2 reads SYDVKM. The V gene end was trimmed by 6 bases and the J gene end by 2 bases; junction bases not matched to a gene: 0. The CDR3 extends over 13 amino acids. CDR3 in DNA: TGTGCCAGCAGGACAGGGGGCAACTATGGCTACACCTTC. It is translated as CASRTGGNYGYTF.

This clone showed up just once. CDR3 loop: CASSQDRRGNQQYF. The CDR3 coding sequence is TGCGCCAGCAGCCAAGATCGGAGGGGCAATCAGCAGTACTTC. V is TRBV4-3 and J is TRBJ2-7, with D perhaps TRBD2 (6 bases). CDR3 length: 14 amino acids. CDR1 is LGHNA, CDR2 YSLEER, per germline. Trimming stripped 0 bases from V and 8 bases from J, with 14 bases between.

V is TRBV6-2 or TRBV6-3 and J is TRBJ1-6; D is uncertain. The CDR3 is 12 residues long. Trimming removed 2 bases from V and 10 bases from J, with 6 bases in between. CDR1 is MNHEY and CDR2 is SVGEGT in the germline V gene. This CDR3 is CASSYNRSPLHF. CDR3 DNA sequence: TGTGCCAGCAGTTACAACAGATCACCCCTCCACTTT.